The 13 T cell receptor beta chains presented below share a single source sample, sequenced in a study of shared clonotypes between healthy human individuals. Clones were sequenced by immunoSEQ multiplex PCR, and TCRdb holds only the in-frame ones, with some missing. The sample records around 2.1 million clones, 85% to 95% being singletons. As defined, naive CD8 cells were CD45RO-negative and positively selected for CCR7, with terminally differentiated effector memory CD45RA+ cells excluded. Source material: naive CD8+ T cells from PBMCs. Every receptor here comes from a man aged 18 to 29 in good health. Some clones in this sample may be carry-over from other donors' samples.

As concerns this clone: The same CDR3 arises from other DNA sequences in this sample as well. V and J are TRBV6-6 and TRBJ1-2, with D unresolved. V gave up 2 bases and J gave up 2 bases, with 6 bases separating them. The CDR3 totals 13 residues. Germline V lookup: CDR1 MNHNY, CDR2 SVGAGI (reference sequence). The CDR3 DNA reads as TGTGCCAGCAGTTACAGCGTAAACTATGGCTACACCTTC. This gives the protein CASSYSVNYGYTF.

This chain connects TRBV10-3 to TRBJ2-7, with TRBD1 as a possible D gene (5 bases). V was cut by 6 bases and J by 5 bases, with 17 bases left in between. Germline-derived CDR1 and CDR2 are ENHRY and SYGVKD. The CDR3 extends over 14 amino acids. The CDR3 region has the DNA TGTGCCATCAGCCGATCGAGCGTAGGGGACGAGCAGTACTTC. Translation: CAISRSSVGDEQYF.

The chain is built from TRBV7-2 and TRBJ2-5; D ambiguous. Trimming pared 2 bases from V and 5 bases from J, leaving 9 bases between. Germline V gene sequence: CDR1 SGHTA, CDR2 FQGNSA. This CDR3 spans 13 amino acids. Here the CDR3 reads CASSLNLAETQYF. CDR3 nucleotide sequence: TGTGCCAGCAGCTTAAATCTTGCGGAGACCCAGTACTTC. The variable domain in full, with the rest retrieved from reference TRBV7-2 and TRBJ2-5, is GAGVSQSPSNKVTEKGKDVELRCDPISGHTALYWYRQSLGQGLEFLIYFQGNSAPDKSGLPSDRFSAERTGGSVSTLTIQRTQQEDSAVYLCASSLNLAETQYFGPGTRLLVL.

This clone occurred once. This sequence joins TRBV5-6 and TRBJ2-1; no clear D. Germline-derived CDR1 and CDR2 are SGHDT and YYEEEE. The CDR3 has 11 residues. Trimming removed 3 bases from V and 15 bases from J, with 13 bases in between. CDR3 region: CASSWGGSTFF. The CDR3 region has the DNA TGTGCCAGCAGCTGGGGTGGAAGTACGTTCTTC.

The chain uses TRBV7-9 and TRBJ2-7; 11 positions match TRBD2. The V gene's germline CDR1 is SEHNR and CDR2 FQNEAQ (reference sequence). This CDR3 is 15 amino acids long. The V gene end was trimmed by 0 bases and the J gene end by 4 bases; junction bases not matched to a gene: 2. CDR3 residues: CASSLASGRGYEQYF. CDR3 DNA sequence: TGTGCCAGCAGCTTAGCTAGCGGGAGGGGGTACGAGCAGTACTTC.

To note about this clone: This sample also contains other DNA sequences that code for the same CDR3. The chain's CDR3 is CASSFLKGGELFF. In nucleotides, the CDR3 is TGTGCCAGCAGCTTCTTGAAGGGCGGGGAGCTGTTTTTT. This chain joins TRBV7-3 and TRBJ2-2; D gene uncertain. The CDR3 has 13 amino acids. Per the germline V gene, CDR1 is SGHTA and CDR2 is FQGTGA. V was trimmed by 3 bases and J by 7 bases, leaving 9 bases between them.

This clone showed up just once. The chain is built from TRBV30 and TRBJ2-7, with 13 bases aligning to TRBD2. Germline V gene sequence: CDR1 GTSNPN, CDR2 SVGIG (reference sequence). The CDR3 extends over 19 amino acids. The V and J ends lost 1 base and 2 bases, in that order; junction bases with no gene match: 14. The CDR3 DNA follows: TGTGCCTGGAGTGAAGGGACTAGCGGGATCCTCGGACCTACCTACGAGCAGTACTTC. Translation gives CAWSEGTSGILGPTYEQYF.

This clone was found once. The genes are TRBV27 and TRBJ2-3, with no clear D. Trimming cost V 5 bases and J 0 bases, with 18 bases left between them. The V gene's germline CDR1 is MNHEY and CDR2 SMNVEV (reference sequence). The CDR3 spans 17 residues. In DNA, the CDR3 is TGTGCCAGCAGTCCCTCCCGCCCAAACCCTAGCACAGATACGCAGTATTTT. It specifies CASSPSRPNPSTDTQYF.

About this clone: The same CDR3 also results from other DNA sequences found in this sample. The chain is built from TRBV7-9 and TRBJ1-5; D gene ambiguous. Germline V gene sequence: CDR1 SEHNR, CDR2 FQNEAQ (reference sequence). This CDR3 region has 11 residues. V was pared by 9 bases and J by 0 bases, with 3 bases between. The CDR3 sequence: CASGSNQPQHF. The CDR3, as DNA: TGTGCCAGTGGTAGCAATCAGCCCCAGCATTTT.

This chain links TRBV6-1 with TRBJ2-1; 7 bases map to TRBD2. The V gene's germline CDR1 is MNHNS and CDR2 SASEGT. This CDR3 has 15 residues. Trimming at V came to 1 base and at J to 7 bases, leaving 7 bases not matched to a gene. CDR3 in amino acids: CASSEGTRVDNEQFF. The CDR3 DNA sequence: TGTGCCAGCAGTGAAGGGACTAGAGTGGATAATGAGCAGTTCTTC.

V and J are TRBV7-9 and TRBJ2-7; 7 bases are a match to TRBD2. The CDR3 covers 12 residues. J was trimmed by 7 bases and V by 4 bases; bases with no gene match: 4. In germline, CDR1 is SEHNR, CDR2 FQNEAQ (reference sequence). The CDR3 sequence: CASSYLGGEQYF. CDR3 DNA: TGTGCCAGCAGCTACCTGGGGGGGGAGCAGTACTTC.

This chain joins TRBV14 and TRBJ2-1; a possible D gene is TRBD2 (6 bases). The CDR3 sequence is 16 residues long. Germline CDR1 is SGHDN and CDR2 is FVKESK. Trimming took 1 base from V and 6 from J, leaving 16 bases between them. This CDR3 is CASSQVDGLLTNEQFF. The CDR3 DNA sequence: TGTGCCAGCAGCCAAGTCGACGGACTACTGACCAATGAGCAGTTCTTC. The variable domain in full, completed from reference TRBV14 and TRBJ2-1, reads EAGVTQFPSHSVIEKGQTVTLRCDPISGHDNLYWYRRVMGKEIKFLLHFVKESKQDESGMPNNRFLAERTGGTYSTLKVQPAELEDSGVYFCASSQVDGLLTNEQFFGPGTRLTVL.

V gene TRBV25-1 combines with J gene TRBJ2-1, with D unclear. Germline V gene data show CDR1 as MGHDK and CDR2 as SYGVNS. CDR3 size: 16 residues. The ends were cut back, 5 bases at V and 4 bases at J, with 18 bases in the middle. Written as DNA, the CDR3 is TGTGCCAGCAGTTTCGCCGGCACTTCACGTTACAATGAGCAGTTCTTC. As protein: CASSFAGTSRYNEQFF.